This T cell receptor beta chain stems from a study of blood T cell repertoires in COVID-19. For the study at large: Samples of COVID-19 (acute and convalescent) were obtained from the United States, Italy and Spain.

Profiled with immunoSEQ multiplex PCR; TCRdb holds only in-frame clones, not every one. The sample has 93,000 or so clones, more than 75% seen once. The CDR3 has 13 amino acids. Germline CDR1 and CDR2: WNHNN and SYGVQD (reference sequence). The V segment lost 5 bases and the J segment 7 bases; nucleotides outside the gene matches: 4. This rearrangement joins TRBV10-1 to TRBJ2-1, with TRBD2 identical over 8 bases. The specimen was peripheral blood. This TCR was recovered from a human donor in a cohort sampled during active COVID-19. The CDR3 sequence: CASSSGSLNEQFF. The CDR3, as DNA: TGCGCCAGCAGTAGCGGGAGCCTAAATGAGCAGTTCTTC.